This entry lists 6 T cell receptor beta chains sequenced from one sample in a study of cytomegalovirus exposure and HLA in healthy donors. TCRdb keeps only in-frame clones here, not all; method: immunoSEQ multiplex PCR. This sample has under 200,000 clones, with about 95% found just once. The sequenced sample was PBMCs. These receptor sequences come from a woman aged 18 to 35 in good health and CMV-seronegative.

The chain employs TRBV5-1 and TRBJ2-3; TRBD2 might be the D (6 bases). Germline assignment: CDR1 SGHRS and CDR2 YFSETQ. With 0 bases removed from V and 2 bases from J, the gap between germline ends came to 16 bases. The CDR3 sequence is 17 residues long. As DNA, the CDR3 is TGCGCCAGCAGCTTGGCCAGAGGGGACTCCACCACAGATACGCAGTATTTT. It translates to CASSLARGDSTTDTQYF.

This clone appeared a few times. The gene calls are TRBV7-2 and TRBJ1-2; 11 bases match TRBD1. This CDR3 is built from 17 residues. With V trimmed by 6 bases and J by 3 bases, 12 bases remained unmatched. The germline V gene has CDR1 SGHTA and CDR2 FQGNSA. The CDR3, as DNA: TGTGCCAGCAGGGGACCCATTGGGACAGGGGGGGACTATGGCTACACCTTC. Protein: CASRGPIGTGGDYGYTF.

This chain connects TRBV5-4 to TRBJ2-7; 8 bases agree with TRBD1. Germline V gives CDR1 SGHNT, CDR2 YYREEE (reference sequence). V was clipped by 2 bases and J by 5 bases; unmatched bases: 3. The CDR3 has 13 residues. The CDR3 sequence: CASSFGQGDEQYF. DNA for the CDR3: TGTGCCAGCAGCTTTGGACAGGGCGACGAGCAGTACTTC.

On this clone: Other DNA sequences in this sample translate to the same CDR3. The rearrangement joins TRBV6-5 to TRBJ1-1, with D perhaps TRBD1 (5 bases). The CDR3 runs to 15 residues. Looked up from germline, CDR1 is MNHEY and CDR2 is SVGAGI. V lost 0 bases and J lost 4, with 12 bases in between. As DNA, the CDR3 is TGTGCCAGCAGTTACTCGCGGCAGGGAGGCACTGAAGCTTTCTTT. It yields the protein CASSYSRQGGTEAFF.

The J gene is TRBJ2-3, the V gene TRBV6-1; D is uncertain. V was cut by 11 bases and J by 1 base, with 10 bases left in between. The CDR3 sequence is 12 residues long. Germline V gene data show CDR1 as MNHNS and CDR2 as SASEGT. DNA of the CDR3: TGTGCCGCCCGGGTCGGCACAGATACGCAGTATTTT. Amino acid sequence: CAARVGTDTQYF.

In this sample, this clone turned up once. The V gene is TRBV29-1, the J gene TRBJ1-2, with 9 bases identical to TRBD1. The V segment lost 0 bases and the J segment 8 bases; nucleotides outside the gene matches: 10. Germline V gene data show CDR1 as SQVTM and CDR2 as ANQGSEA. There are 15 residues in the CDR3. The CDR3 sequence is CSVEDIAGQGGGYTF. For the CDR3, the DNA is TGCAGCGTTGAAGATATCGCGGGACAGGGTGGGGGCTACACCTTC.